This T cell receptor (beta chain) was found in a study of CD8 T cells in ankylosing spondylitis. Findings of the study overall: A motif of 8 or 9 highly homologous TCR beta variants was seen as apparently characteristic of ankylosing spondylitis blood. It was reported that disease-linked clones were significantly enriched in matched ankylosing spondylitis synovial fluid.

This clonotype appeared many times. Its specificity is not known. The junction shows a germline mismatch at one end, possibly a read error. Quantitative molecular-barcoded 5'-RACE generated the TCR beta libraries. TCRdb reprocessed the 5' RACE reads with MiXCR, giving one entry per CDR3 protein. The top ten clones hold about 19% of a sample with fewer than 750,000 distinct CDR3 sequences, around 19% of them seen once. CDR1 LGHNA and CDR2 YSLEER come from the germline V gene. This CDR3 spans 13 amino acids. The rearrangement links TRBV4-3 to TRBJ2-1, with D hard to call. Sequenced: blood, either unsorted or a sorted T cell fraction (not recorded which). The clonotype originates from a male donor with ankylosing spondylitis. DNA of the CDR3: TGCGCCAGCAGTCAAGGCCAAACCGATGAGCAGTTCTTC. It translates to CASSQGQTDEQFF.